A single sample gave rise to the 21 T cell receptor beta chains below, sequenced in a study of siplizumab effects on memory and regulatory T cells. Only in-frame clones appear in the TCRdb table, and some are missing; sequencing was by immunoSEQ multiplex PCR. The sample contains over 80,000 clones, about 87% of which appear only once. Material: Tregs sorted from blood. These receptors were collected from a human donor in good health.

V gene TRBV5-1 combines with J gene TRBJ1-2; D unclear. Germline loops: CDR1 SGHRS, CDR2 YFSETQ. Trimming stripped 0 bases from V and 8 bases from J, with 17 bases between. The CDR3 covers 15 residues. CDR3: CASSLVLPVSDGYTF. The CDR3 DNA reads TGCGCCAGCAGCTTGGTTCTTCCAGTTAGCGACGGCTACACCTTC.

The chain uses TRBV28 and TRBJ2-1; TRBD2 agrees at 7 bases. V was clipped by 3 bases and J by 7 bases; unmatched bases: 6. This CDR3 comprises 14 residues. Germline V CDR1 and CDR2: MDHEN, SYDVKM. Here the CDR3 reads CASSLGGGRNEQFF. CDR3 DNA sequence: TGTGCCAGCAGTTTGGGCGGGGGAAGGAATGAGCAGTTCTTC. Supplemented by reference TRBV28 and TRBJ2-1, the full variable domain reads DVKVTQSSRYLVKRTGEKVFLECVQDMDHENMFWYRQDPGLGLRLIYFSYDVKMKEKGDIPEGYSVSREKKERFSLILESASTNQTSMYLCASSLGGGRNEQFFGPGTRLTVL.

CDR3 sequence (DNA): TGCGCCAGCAGCCGGGACGGCGGAGGGTATGGCTACACCTTC. Translating it yields CASSRDGGGYGYTF. The genes are TRBV5-1 and TRBJ1-2; the D gene is possibly TRBD1 (5 bases). The CDR3 loop spans 14 amino acids. The germline CDR1 and CDR2 sequences are SGHRS and YFSETQ. V was clipped by 4 bases and J by 5 bases, with 15 bases between them.

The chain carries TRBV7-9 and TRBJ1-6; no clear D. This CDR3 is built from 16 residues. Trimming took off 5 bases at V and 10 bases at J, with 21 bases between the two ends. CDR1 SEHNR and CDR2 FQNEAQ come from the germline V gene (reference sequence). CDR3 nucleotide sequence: TGTGCCAGCAGCCCCGGATTCCGGGTCCCAGACTCACCCCTCCACTTT. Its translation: CASSPGFRVPDSPLHF.

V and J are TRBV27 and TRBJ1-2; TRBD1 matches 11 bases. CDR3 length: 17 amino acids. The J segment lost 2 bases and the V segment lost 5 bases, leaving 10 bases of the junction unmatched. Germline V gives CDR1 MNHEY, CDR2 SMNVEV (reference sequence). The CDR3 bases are TGTGCCAGCAGTCCTCGGACAGGGGGCAAAGTAAACTATGGCTACACCTTC. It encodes CASSPRTGGKVNYGYTF.

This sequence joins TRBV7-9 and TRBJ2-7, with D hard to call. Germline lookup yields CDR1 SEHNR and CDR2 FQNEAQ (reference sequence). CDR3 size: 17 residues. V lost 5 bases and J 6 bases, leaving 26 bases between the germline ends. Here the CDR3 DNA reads TGTGCCAGCAGCAAGTACCCCTACTTGACCCGACCTGGCGAGCAGTACTTC. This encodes CASSKYPYLTRPGEQYF.

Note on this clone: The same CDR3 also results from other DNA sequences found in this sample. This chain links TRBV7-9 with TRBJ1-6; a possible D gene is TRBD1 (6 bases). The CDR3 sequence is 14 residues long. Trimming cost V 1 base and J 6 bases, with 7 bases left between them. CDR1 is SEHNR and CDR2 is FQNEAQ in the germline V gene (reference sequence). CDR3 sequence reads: CASSLEGGNSPLHF. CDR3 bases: TGTGCCAGCAGCTTAGAAGGGGGTAATTCACCCCTCCACTTT.

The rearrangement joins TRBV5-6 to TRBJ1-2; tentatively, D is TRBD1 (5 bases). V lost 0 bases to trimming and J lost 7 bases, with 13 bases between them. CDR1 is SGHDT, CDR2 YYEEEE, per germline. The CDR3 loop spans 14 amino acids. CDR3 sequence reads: CASSLEGVGGGYTF. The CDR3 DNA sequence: TGTGCCAGCAGCTTGGAAGGGGTAGGTGGTGGCTACACCTTC.

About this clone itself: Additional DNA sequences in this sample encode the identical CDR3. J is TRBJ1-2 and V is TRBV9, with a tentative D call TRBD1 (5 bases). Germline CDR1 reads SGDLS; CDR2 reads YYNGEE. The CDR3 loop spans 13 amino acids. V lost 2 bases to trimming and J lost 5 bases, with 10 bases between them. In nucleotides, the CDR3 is TGTGCCAGCAGCGTCACAGGCTATTATGGCTACACCTTC. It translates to CASSVTGYYGYTF. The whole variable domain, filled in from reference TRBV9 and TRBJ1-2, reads DSGVTQTPKHLITATGQRVTLRCSPRSGDLSVYWYQQSLDQGLQFLIQYYNGEERAKGNILERFSAQQFPDLHSELNLSSLELGDSALYFCASSVTGYYGYTFGSGTRLTVV.

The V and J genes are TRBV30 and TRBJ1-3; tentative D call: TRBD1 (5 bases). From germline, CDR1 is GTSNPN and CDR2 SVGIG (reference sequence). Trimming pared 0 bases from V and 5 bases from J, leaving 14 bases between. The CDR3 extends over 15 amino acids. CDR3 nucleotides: TGTGCCTGGAGTGTGGGGCTTGGTACGCGAAACACCATATATTTT. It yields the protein CAWSVGLGTRNTIYF.

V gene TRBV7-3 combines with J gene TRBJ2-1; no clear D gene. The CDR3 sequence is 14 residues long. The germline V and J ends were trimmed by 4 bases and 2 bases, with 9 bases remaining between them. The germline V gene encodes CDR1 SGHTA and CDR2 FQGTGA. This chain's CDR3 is CASSWTGPYNEQFF. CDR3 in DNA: TGTGCCAGCAGCTGGACCGGGCCCTACAATGAGCAGTTCTTC.

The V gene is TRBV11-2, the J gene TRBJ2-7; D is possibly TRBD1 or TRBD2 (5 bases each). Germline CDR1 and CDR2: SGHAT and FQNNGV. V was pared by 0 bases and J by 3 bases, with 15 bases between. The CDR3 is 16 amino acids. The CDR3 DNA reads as TGTGCCAGCAGCTTAGAAATCGGGGCAACCTTCTACGAGCAGTACTTC. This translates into CASSLEIGATFYEQYF.

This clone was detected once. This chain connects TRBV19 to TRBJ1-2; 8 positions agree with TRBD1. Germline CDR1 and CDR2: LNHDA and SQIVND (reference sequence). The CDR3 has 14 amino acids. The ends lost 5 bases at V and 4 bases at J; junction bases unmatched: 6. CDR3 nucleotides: TGTGCCAGTAGTCCCGGACAGGGTCTCTATGGCTACACCTTC. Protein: CASSPGQGLYGYTF.

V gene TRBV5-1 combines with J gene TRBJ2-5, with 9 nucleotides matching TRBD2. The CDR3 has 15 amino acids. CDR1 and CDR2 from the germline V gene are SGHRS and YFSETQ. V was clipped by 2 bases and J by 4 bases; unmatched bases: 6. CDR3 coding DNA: TGCGCCAGCAGCTTCGGCGGGGGGGCCGGAGAGACCCAGTACTTC. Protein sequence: CASSFGGGAGETQYF.

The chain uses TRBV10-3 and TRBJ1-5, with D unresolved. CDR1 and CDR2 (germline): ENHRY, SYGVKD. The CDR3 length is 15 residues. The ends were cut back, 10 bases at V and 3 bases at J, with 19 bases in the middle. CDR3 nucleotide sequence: TGTGCCAGCCGCCGGTCGGCAGAGCTCAATCAGCCCCAGCATTTT. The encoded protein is CASRRSAELNQPQHF.

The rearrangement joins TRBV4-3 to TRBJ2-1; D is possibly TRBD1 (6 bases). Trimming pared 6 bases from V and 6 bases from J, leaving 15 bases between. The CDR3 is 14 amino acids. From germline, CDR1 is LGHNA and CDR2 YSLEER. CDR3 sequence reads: CASRTTRQANEQFF. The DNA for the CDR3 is TGCGCCAGCAGGACCACTAGACAGGCCAATGAGCAGTTCTTC.

CDR3 protein: CAISELEQPQHF. CDR3 in DNA: TGTGCCATCAGTGAACTTGAGCAGCCCCAGCATTTT. The chain uses TRBV10-3 and TRBJ1-5; D not certain. The CDR3 sequence is 12 residues long. V shed 3 bases and J shed 7 bases, with 7 bases lying between them. Germline V gives CDR1 ENHRY, CDR2 SYGVKD.

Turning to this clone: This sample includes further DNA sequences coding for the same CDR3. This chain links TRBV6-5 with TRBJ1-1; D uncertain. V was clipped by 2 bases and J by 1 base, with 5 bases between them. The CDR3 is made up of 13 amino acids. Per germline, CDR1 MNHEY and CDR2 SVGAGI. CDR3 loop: CASSYGRNTEAFF. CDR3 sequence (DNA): TGTGCCAGCAGTTACGGCCGGAACACTGAAGCTTTCTTT.

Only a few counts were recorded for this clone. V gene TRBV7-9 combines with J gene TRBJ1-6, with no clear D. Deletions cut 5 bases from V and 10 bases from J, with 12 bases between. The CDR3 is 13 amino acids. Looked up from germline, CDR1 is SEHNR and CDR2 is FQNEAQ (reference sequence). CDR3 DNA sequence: TGTGCCAGCAGCGCCCAAAGGGTCTCACCCCTCCACTTT. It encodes CASSAQRVSPLHF.

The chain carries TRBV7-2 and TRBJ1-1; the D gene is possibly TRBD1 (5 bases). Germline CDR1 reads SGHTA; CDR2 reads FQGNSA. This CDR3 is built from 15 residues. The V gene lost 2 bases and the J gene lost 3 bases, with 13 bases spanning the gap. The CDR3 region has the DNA TGTGCCAGCAGCTTAAATTACAGAGGGGACACTGAAGCTTTCTTT. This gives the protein CASSLNYRGDTEAFF.

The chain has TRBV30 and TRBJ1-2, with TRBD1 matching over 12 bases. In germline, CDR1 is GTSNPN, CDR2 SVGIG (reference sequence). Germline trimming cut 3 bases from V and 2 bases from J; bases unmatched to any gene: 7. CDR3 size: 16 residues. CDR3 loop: CAWRGGQGAVNYGYTF. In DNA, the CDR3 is TGTGCCTGGAGAGGGGGACAGGGGGCGGTGAACTATGGCTACACCTTC.